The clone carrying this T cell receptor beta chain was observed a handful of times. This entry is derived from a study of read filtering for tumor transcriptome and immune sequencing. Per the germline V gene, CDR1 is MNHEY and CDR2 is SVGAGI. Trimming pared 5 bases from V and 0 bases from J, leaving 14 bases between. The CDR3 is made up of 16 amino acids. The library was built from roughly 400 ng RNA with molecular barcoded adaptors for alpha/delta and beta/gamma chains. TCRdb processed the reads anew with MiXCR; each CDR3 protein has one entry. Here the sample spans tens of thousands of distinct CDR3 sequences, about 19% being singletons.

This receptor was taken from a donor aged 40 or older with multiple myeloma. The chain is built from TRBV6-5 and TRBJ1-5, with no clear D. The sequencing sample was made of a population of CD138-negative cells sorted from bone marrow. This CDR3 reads CASSNRAQDSNQPQHF. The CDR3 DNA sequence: TGTGCCAGCAGTAACCGGGCCCAGGATAGCAATCAGCCCCAGCATTTT.